These 28 T cell receptor beta chains were all obtained from the same sample, sequenced in a study of T cells in Graves' hyperthyroidism and ophthalmopathy. Amplification of TCR beta CDR3 regions used RNA as the template. A first-round RT-PCR of the TCR CDR3 used the HTBI primer set. TCRdb processed the multiplex PCR reads anew with MiXCR; each CDR3 protein has one entry. Of 300,000 or so distinct CDR3 sequences listed, approximately 15% are singletons. Sequencing was done on a sample of blood. These receptors all come from a man younger than 40 with Graves' hyperthyroidism.

This clonotype occurred a few times. The chain joins TRBV15 to TRBJ1-5, with a weak D call TRBD1 (6 bases). This CDR3 contains 13 residues. Trimming removed 8 bases from V and 5 bases from J, with 13 bases in between. Looked up from germline, CDR1 is LNHNV and CDR2 is YYDKDF (reference sequence). The CDR3 reads CATAGQIYQPQHF. CDR3 sequence (DNA): TGTGCCACCGCTGGACAGATTTATCAGCCCCAGCATTTT.

The chain carries TRBV19 and TRBJ2-7, with a tentative D call TRBD2 (6 bases). Trimming took 5 bases from V and 9 from J, leaving 23 bases between them. Germline V gene lookup returns CDR1 LNHDA and CDR2 SQIVND (reference sequence). The CDR3 loop spans 15 amino acids. CDR3 coding DNA: TGTGCCAGTAGTCCGGCAGTTGGGGCAACCGGGGGGCAGTACTTC. Its protein is CASSPAVGATGGQYF.

This clonotype was seen at least ten times. The rearrangement links TRBV7-8 to TRBJ1-6; D unresolved. CDR1 is SGHVS, CDR2 FQNEAQ, per germline. Between the trimmed V and J ends, which lost 1 base and 8 bases, there was a span of 3 bases. CDR3 size: 12 residues. CDR3: CASSLGDSPLHF. The CDR3 DNA reads TGTGCCAGCAGCTTAGGGGATTCACCCCTCCACTTT.

This clonotype was counted a few times. V is TRBV20-1 and J is TRBJ2-6, with 8 bases fitting TRBD2. J was trimmed by 2 bases and V by 4 bases; bases with no gene match: 1. CDR3 length: 14 residues. CDR1 DFQATT and CDR2 SNEGSKA come from the germline V gene (reference sequence). In DNA form, the CDR3 reads TGCAGTGCTACGGGGGGGGCTGGGGCCAACGTCCTGACTTTC. It encodes CSATGGAGANVLTF.

This clonotype was detected ten times or more. The chain uses TRBV7-9 and TRBJ2-7, with D perhaps being TRBD1 or TRBD2 (5 bases each). Trimming left V 1 base short and J 3 bases short, with 10 bases between. CDR1 is SEHNR and CDR2 is FQNEAQ in the germline V gene (reference sequence). The CDR3 sequence is 14 residues long. In DNA, the CDR3 is TGTGCCAGCAGCTTAGAGGGGACCCTCTACGAGCAGTACTTC. Amino acid sequence: CASSLEGTLYEQYF.

This clonotype appeared many times. The chain joins TRBV11-3 to TRBJ2-1; 7 nucleotides line up with TRBD2. The CDR3 totals 14 residues. V shed 3 bases and J 7 bases; nucleotides not matched to a gene: 6. CDR1 and CDR2 from the germline V gene are SGHNT and YENEEA. In nucleotides, the CDR3 is TGTGCCAGCAGCTTCACGCGGGGGTTTAATGAGCAGTTCTTC. It codes for CASSFTRGFNEQFF.

Comments on this clonotype: Relative to the germline gene, one junction end is altered; a read error may explain this. V is TRBV5-1 and J is TRBJ2-5; unclear D gene. Germline V gene data show CDR1 as SGHRS and CDR2 as YFSETQ. This CDR3 has 14 amino acids. This CDR3 reads CASSLAGSQGTQYF. DNA for the CDR3: TGCGCCAGCAGCTTGGCCGGGTCCCAAGGGACCCAGTACTTC.

This clonotype was found many times. This sequence joins TRBV28 and TRBJ2-2; D unclear. Germline assignment: CDR1 MDHEN and CDR2 SYDVKM. CDR3 length equals 13 residues. V was clipped by 4 bases and J by 0 bases, with 3 bases between them. The CDR3, as DNA: TGTGCCAGCAGTTCCCCGAACACCGGGGAGCTGTTTTTT. It encodes CASSSPNTGELFF.

As for this clonotype: With a much larger clone just one base away, this may be a read error. The chain has TRBV11-2 and TRBJ2-5; D is unclear. Germline V gene sequence: CDR1 SGHAT, CDR2 FQNNGV. V was shortened by 4 bases and J by 5 bases, with 14 bases between the two germline ends. There are 14 residues in the CDR3. CDR3 residues: CASSSLARSETQYF. Written as DNA, the CDR3 is TGTGCCAGCAGCTCCTTAGCCCGGTCGGAGACCCAGTACTTC.

This rearrangement joins TRBV29-1 to TRBJ2-3, with 9 bases identical to TRBD2. The CDR3 runs to 14 residues. Trimming took 5 bases from V and 5 from J; bases not matched to a gene: 8. CDR1 and CDR2 from the germline V gene are SQVTM and ANQGSEA. The CDR3 spells CSVRLILAGDTQYF. CDR3 DNA sequence: TGCAGCGTTCGCCTAATACTAGCGGGAGATACGCAGTATTTT.

This chain uses TRBV19 with TRBJ2-1; 7 nucleotides line up with TRBD2. The germline V gene has CDR1 LNHDA and CDR2 SQIVND (reference sequence). The V gene end was trimmed by 3 bases and the J gene end by 8 bases; junction bases not matched to a gene: 7. This CDR3 has 14 amino acids. Here the CDR3 DNA reads TGTGCCAGTAGTATTGAGCGGGGCATATATGAGCAGTTCTTC. Protein product: CASSIERGIYEQFF.

This chain links TRBV13 with TRBJ2-3, with 8 bases identical to TRBD2. Unmatched junction bases numbered 4, after V lost 4 bases and J lost 4 bases. There are 14 residues in the CDR3. The germline gives CDR1 PRHDT, CDR2 FYEKMQ (reference sequence). The DNA for the CDR3 is TGTGCCAGCAGCTCGGGAGGGACCCCAGATACGCAGTATTTT. Its translation: CASSSGGTPDTQYF.

This clonotype came up many times. The chain recombines TRBV28 with TRBJ1-1; D remains unclear. The germline V gene encodes CDR1 MDHEN and CDR2 SYDVKM. Trimming left V 5 bases short and J 0 bases short, with 7 bases between. This CDR3 contains 13 residues. The CDR3 sequence: CASSTRMNTEAFF. CDR3 sequence (DNA): TGTGCCAGCAGTACACGGATGAACACTGAAGCTTTCTTT.

In this sample, this clonotype turned up many times. V and J are TRBV2 and TRBJ2-1; no reliable D call. CDR3 length: 13 amino acids. V lost 3 bases to trimming and J lost 10 bases, with 13 bases between them. The germline gives CDR1 SNHLY, CDR2 FYNNEI. The CDR3 nucleotides are TGTGCCAGCAGTGACGCCAGGCCAAGCGAGCAGTTCTTC. Protein sequence: CASSDARPSEQFF.

This clonotype was recorded many times. The chain uses TRBV24-1 and TRBJ2-1, with D tentatively TRBD1 (5 bases). Germline V CDR1 and CDR2: KGHDR, SFDVKD. The germline V and J ends were trimmed by 4 bases and 12 bases, with 15 bases remaining between them. The CDR3 has 13 residues. In nucleotides, the CDR3 is TGTGCCACCAGTGAGACCGACAGACAGAGGCAGTTCTTC. Translation gives CATSETDRQRQFF.

This clonotype showed up many times. The rearrangement uses TRBV5-1 and TRBJ1-3; no reliable D call. V lost 6 bases to trimming and J lost 2 bases, with 12 bases between them. CDR1 is SGHRS, CDR2 YFSETQ, per germline. CDR3 size: 14 residues. The CDR3 loop reads CASKQGVAGNTIYF. In nucleotides, the CDR3 is TGCGCCAGCAAGCAAGGTGTTGCTGGAAACACCATATATTTT.

This clonotype was seen at least ten times. The rearrangement joins TRBV30 to TRBJ1-5, with no clear D. The CDR3 consists of 15 residues. V was shortened by 2 bases and J by 1 base, with 12 bases between the two germline ends. Germline CDR1 is GTSNPN and CDR2 is SVGIG (reference sequence). CDR3 region: CAWSTRWASNQPQHF. Here the CDR3 DNA reads TGTGCCTGGAGTACCCGCTGGGCCAGCAATCAGCCCCAGCATTTT. The complete variable domain, with remaining parts taken from reference TRBV30 and TRBJ1-5, reads SQTIHQWPATLVQPVGSPLSLECTVEGTSNPNLYWYRQAAGRGLQLLFYSVGIGQISSEVPQNLSASRPQDRQFILSSKKLLLSDSGFYLCAWSTRWASNQPQHFGDGTRLSIL.

This rearrangement joins TRBV24-1 to TRBJ2-3; TRBD2 matches at 9 bases. The V gene end was trimmed by 0 bases and the J gene end by 0 bases; junction bases not matched to a gene: 12. There are 20 residues in the CDR3. Germline loops: CDR1 KGHDR, CDR2 SFDVKD. The CDR3, as DNA: TGTGCCACCAGTGATTTGCCCCCAGCTCTAGCGGGGCTTAGCACAGATACGCAGTATTTT. It is translated as CATSDLPPALAGLSTDTQYF.

This clonotype was picked up many times. The chain employs TRBV12-3 or TRBV12-4 and TRBJ2-1; 9 bases align to TRBD2. There are 16 residues in the CDR3. V shed 6 bases, J shed 0 bases, and the junction held 6 bases outside the gene matches. This chain's CDR3 is CASRSFSGSSYNEQFF. The DNA of the CDR3 is TGTGCCAGCAGATCCTTTAGCGGGAGCTCCTACAATGAGCAGTTCTTC.

This clonotype was detected many times. This CDR3 reads CASSTTVNTEAFF. Written as DNA, the CDR3 is TGTGCCAGCTCAACAACAGTAAACACTGAAGCTTTCTTT. V and J are TRBV18 and TRBJ1-1, with unresolved D. V lost 5 bases and J lost 2, with 9 bases in between. The germline V gene has CDR1 KGHSH and CDR2 LQKENI. CDR3 length: 13 residues.

The rearrangement joins TRBV19 to TRBJ2-2, with 8 bases aligning to TRBD2. This CDR3 has 14 amino acids. Germline CDR1 and CDR2: LNHDA and SQIVND (reference sequence). Trimming took 3 bases from V and 6 from J; bases not matched to a gene: 3. The CDR3 sequence is CASSIGGGPGELFF. The CDR3 nucleotides read TGTGCCAGTAGTATCGGGGGGGGCCCCGGGGAGCTGTTTTTT.

Concerning this clonotype: A much more abundant neighbour one base away suggests this may be a read error. V is TRBV6-1 and J is TRBJ1-1; D not certain. Germline values: CDR1 MNHNS, CDR2 SASEGT. This CDR3 has 13 amino acids. The DNA of the CDR3 is TGTGCCAGCAGTCTAAAAGGAAGGACTGTAGCTTTCTTT. Translated, it gives CASSLKGRTVAFF.

A few counts support this clonotype. V gene TRBV5-8 combines with J gene TRBJ2-5, with TRBD1 identical over 10 bases. The CDR3 consists of 14 residues. V lost 4 bases and J lost 6; bases outside the gene matches: 6. Germline loops: CDR1 SGHTS, CDR2 YDEGEE. The CDR3 DNA reads as TGTGCCAGCAGCGGGGGACAGGGGAAGCAGACCCAGTACTTC. It is translated as CASSGGQGKQTQYF.

The sample holds many counts of this clonotype. CDR3 in amino acids: CASGTGAYNEQFF. The DNA for the CDR3 is TGTGCCAGCGGAACGGGAGCCTACAATGAGCAGTTCTTC. The chain is built from TRBV2 and TRBJ2-1, with D maybe TRBD2 (6 bases). The germline CDR1 and CDR2 sequences are SNHLY and FYNNEI. V gave up 8 bases and J gave up 2 bases, with 10 bases separating them. This CDR3 is built from 13 residues.

This clonotype appeared many times. This chain connects TRBV12-3 or TRBV12-4 to TRBJ2-1; D remains unclear. The ends were cut back, 3 bases at V and 2 bases at J, with 14 bases in the middle. The length of the CDR3 is 16 residues. CDR3 coding DNA: TGTGCCAGCAGTTTTCGGCAGGAAGTCCCCTACAATGAGCAGTTCTTC. Translated: CASSFRQEVPYNEQFF.

Many counts were recorded for this clonotype. The chain is built from TRBV5-1 and TRBJ1-2; D uncertain. CDR1 is SGHRS and CDR2 is YFSETQ in the germline V gene. The CDR3 is 12 residues long. The V end was cut by 5 bases, the J end by 4 bases, with 9 bases between. CDR3 in amino acids: CASSLAAYGYTF. The CDR3 nucleotides read TGCGCCAGCAGTTTAGCAGCCTATGGCTACACCTTC.

The table lists this clonotype with a few counts. V gene TRBV14 combines with J gene TRBJ2-7; no firm D call. The CDR3 has 17 amino acids. Deletions cut 1 base from V and 2 bases from J, with 18 bases between. CDR1 SGHDN and CDR2 FVKESK come from the germline V gene. The CDR3 DNA is TGTGCCAGCAGCCAAGTTCAGAATGAAGGGTGTACCTACGAGCAGTACTTC. This sequence encodes CASSQVQNEGCTYEQYF.

The V and J genes are TRBV19 and TRBJ1-1, with D possibly TRBD1 on 5 matching bases. The CDR3 runs 14 residues. V gave up 2 bases and J gave up 1 base, with 8 bases separating them. Germline V lookup: CDR1 LNHDA, CDR2 SQIVND (reference sequence). CDR3 coding DNA: TGTGCCAGTAGTATACGAACAGGGAACACTGAAGCTTTCTTT. The encoded protein is CASSIRTGNTEAFF.